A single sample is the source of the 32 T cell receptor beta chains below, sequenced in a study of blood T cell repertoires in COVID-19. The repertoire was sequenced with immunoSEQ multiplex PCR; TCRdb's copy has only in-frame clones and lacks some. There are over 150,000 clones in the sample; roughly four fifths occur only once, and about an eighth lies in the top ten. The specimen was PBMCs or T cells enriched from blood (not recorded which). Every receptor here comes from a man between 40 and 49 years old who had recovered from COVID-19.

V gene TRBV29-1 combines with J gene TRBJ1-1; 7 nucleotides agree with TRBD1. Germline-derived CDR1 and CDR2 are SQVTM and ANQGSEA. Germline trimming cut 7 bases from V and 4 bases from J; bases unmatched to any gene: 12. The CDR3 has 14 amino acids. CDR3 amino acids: CSARGAGASTEAFF. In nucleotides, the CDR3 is TGCAGCGCCAGGGGGGCCGGGGCCAGCACTGAAGCTTTCTTT.

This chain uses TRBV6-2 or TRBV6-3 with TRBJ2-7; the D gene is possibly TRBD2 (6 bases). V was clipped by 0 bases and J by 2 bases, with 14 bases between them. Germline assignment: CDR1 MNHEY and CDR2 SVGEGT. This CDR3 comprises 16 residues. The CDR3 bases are TGTGCCAGCAGTTACTCTCAAGTACGGGGGACCTACGAGCAGTACTTC. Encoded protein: CASSYSQVRGTYEQYF.

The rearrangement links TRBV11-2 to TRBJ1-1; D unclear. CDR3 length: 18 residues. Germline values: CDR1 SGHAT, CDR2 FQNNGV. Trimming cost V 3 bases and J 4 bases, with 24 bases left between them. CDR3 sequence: CASSFRGQPGSKSTEAFF. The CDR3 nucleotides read TGTGCCAGCAGCTTTCGGGGTCAGCCTGGAAGTAAAAGCACTGAAGCTTTCTTT.

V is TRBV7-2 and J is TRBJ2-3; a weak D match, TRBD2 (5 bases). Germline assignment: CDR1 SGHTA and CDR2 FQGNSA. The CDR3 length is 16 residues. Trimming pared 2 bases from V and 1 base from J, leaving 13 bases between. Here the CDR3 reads CASSLIRVRGTDTQYF. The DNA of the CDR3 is TGTGCCAGCAGCTTAATTCGGGTGCGGGGCACAGATACGCAGTATTTT.

CDR3 protein: CASSQVELRDRGPYF. In nucleotides, the CDR3 is TGTGCCAGCAGCCAAGTGGAACTCCGGGACAGGGGCCCGTACTTC. The J gene is TRBJ2-5, the V gene TRBV3-1 (or the pseudogene TRBV3-2); 10 nucleotides align to TRBD1. From germline, CDR1 is LGHDT and CDR2 YNNKEL (reference sequence). CDR3 length: 15 residues. With V trimmed by 1 base and J by 13 bases, 12 bases remained unmatched.

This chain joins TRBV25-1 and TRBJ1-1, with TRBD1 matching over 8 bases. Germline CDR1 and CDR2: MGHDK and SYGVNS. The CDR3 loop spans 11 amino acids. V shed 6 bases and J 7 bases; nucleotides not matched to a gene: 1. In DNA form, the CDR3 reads TGTGCCAGCAGGGACAGGGTTGAAGCTTTCTTT. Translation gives CASRDRVEAFF.

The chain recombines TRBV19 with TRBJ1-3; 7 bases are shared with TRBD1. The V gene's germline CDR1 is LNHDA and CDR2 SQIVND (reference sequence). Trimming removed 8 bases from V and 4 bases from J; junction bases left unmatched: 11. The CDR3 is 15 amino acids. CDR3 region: CASPSPGGRGNTIYF. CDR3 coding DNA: TGTGCCAGTCCATCCCCAGGGGGGCGAGGAAACACCATATATTTT.

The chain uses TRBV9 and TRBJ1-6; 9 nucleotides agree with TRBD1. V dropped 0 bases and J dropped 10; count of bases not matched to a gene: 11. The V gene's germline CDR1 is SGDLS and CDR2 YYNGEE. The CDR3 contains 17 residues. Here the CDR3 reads CASSVGGQGTMGSPLHF. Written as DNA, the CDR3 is TGTGCCAGCAGCGTAGGCGGACAGGGGACGATGGGATCACCCCTCCACTTT.

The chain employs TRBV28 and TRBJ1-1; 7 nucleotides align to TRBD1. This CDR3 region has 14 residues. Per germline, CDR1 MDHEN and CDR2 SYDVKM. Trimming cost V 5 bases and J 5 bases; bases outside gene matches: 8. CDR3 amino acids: CASSPADRVTEAFF. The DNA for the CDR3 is TGTGCCAGCAGTCCAGCCGACAGGGTGACTGAAGCTTTCTTT.

CDR3 bases: TGTGCCGGAGGACAGGATCTTAACACTGAAGCTTTCTTT. This sequence encodes CAGGQDLNTEAFF. The genes are TRBV7-2 and TRBJ1-1, with 7 bases fitting TRBD1. V lost 11 bases, J lost 2 bases, and 8 bases stayed unmatched. CDR1 is SGHTA and CDR2 is FQGNSA in the germline V gene. The CDR3 is 13 amino acids.

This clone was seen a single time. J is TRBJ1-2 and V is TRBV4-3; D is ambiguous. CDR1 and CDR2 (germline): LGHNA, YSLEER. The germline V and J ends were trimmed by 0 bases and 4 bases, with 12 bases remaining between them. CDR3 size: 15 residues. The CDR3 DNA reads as TGCGCCAGCAGCCAAGATCTGCGGGAAGGCTATGGCTACACCTTC. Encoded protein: CASSQDLREGYGYTF.

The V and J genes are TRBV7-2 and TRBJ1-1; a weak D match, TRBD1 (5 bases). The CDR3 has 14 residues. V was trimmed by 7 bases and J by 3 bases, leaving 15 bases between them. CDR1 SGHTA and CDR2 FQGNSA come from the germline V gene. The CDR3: CASKLRGLDTEAFF. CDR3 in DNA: TGTGCCAGCAAGTTAAGGGGTCTGGACACTGAAGCTTTCTTT.

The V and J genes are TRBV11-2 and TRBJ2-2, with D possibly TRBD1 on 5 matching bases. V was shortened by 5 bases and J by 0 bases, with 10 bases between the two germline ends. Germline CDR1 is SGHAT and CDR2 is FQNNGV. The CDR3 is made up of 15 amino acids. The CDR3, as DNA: TGTGCCAGCAGCCAAAGGGGTCCGAACACCGGGGAGCTGTTTTTT. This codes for CASSQRGPNTGELFF.

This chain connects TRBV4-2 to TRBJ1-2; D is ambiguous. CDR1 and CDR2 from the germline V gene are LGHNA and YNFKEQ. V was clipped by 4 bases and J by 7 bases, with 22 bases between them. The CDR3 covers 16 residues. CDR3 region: CASSLTTVETERGYTF. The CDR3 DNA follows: TGTGCCAGCAGCCTGACGACCGTGGAAACGGAGCGTGGCTACACCTTC.

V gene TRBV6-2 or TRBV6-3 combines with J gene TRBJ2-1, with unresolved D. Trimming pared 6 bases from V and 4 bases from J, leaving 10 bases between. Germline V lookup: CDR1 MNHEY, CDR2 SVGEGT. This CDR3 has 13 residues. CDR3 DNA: TGTGCCAGCAGCCGCGACTCGTACAATGAGCAGTTCTTC. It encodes CASSRDSYNEQFF.

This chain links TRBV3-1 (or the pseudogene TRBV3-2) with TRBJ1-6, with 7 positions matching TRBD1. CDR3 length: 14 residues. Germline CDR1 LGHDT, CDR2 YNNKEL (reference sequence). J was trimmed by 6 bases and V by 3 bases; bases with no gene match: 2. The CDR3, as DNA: TGTGCCAGCAGCCATGGGACAGCTAATTCACCCCTCCACTTT. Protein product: CASSHGTANSPLHF.

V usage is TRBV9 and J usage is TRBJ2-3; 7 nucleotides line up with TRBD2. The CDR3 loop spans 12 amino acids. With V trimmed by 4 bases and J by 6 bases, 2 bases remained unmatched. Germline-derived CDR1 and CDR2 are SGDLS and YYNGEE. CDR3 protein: CASSRGVDTQYF. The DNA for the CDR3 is TGTGCCAGCAGCCGGGGGGTCGATACGCAGTATTTT.

The CDR3 reads CASIQPWGTSGKTDTQYF. In DNA, the CDR3 is TGTGCCAGCATCCAACCGTGGGGGACTAGCGGAAAAACAGATACGCAGTATTTT. The chain carries TRBV11-2 and TRBJ2-3, with TRBD2 matching 11 bases. The CDR3 is 18 residues long. Germline values: CDR1 SGHAT, CDR2 FQNNGV. After removal of 7 bases from V and 3 bases from J, the junction contained 15 bases not matched to a gene. Filled out from reference TRBV11-2 and TRBJ2-3, the complete variable domain reads EAGVAQSPRYKIIEKRQSVAFWCNPISGHATLYWYQQILGQGPKLLIQFQNNGVVDDSQLPKDRFSAERLKGVDSTLKIQPAKLEDSAVYLCASIQPWGTSGKTDTQYFGPGTRLTVL.

CDR3 region: CASSQVDRAIEAFF. The CDR3 DNA reads as TGTGCCAGCAGCCAAGTCGACAGAGCTATTGAAGCTTTCTTT. The genes are TRBV4-2 and TRBJ1-1; weak D call: TRBD1 (5 bases). Trimming stripped 1 base from V and 7 bases from J, with 13 bases between. Germline V gene sequence: CDR1 LGHNA, CDR2 YNFKEQ. The CDR3 is 14 amino acids.

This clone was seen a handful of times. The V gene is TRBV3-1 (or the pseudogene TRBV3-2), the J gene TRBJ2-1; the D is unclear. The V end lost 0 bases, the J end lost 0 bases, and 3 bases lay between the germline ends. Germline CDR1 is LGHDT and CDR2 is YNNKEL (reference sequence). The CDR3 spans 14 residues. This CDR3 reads CASSQDGSYNEQFF. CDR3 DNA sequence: TGTGCCAGCAGCCAAGACGGCTCCTACAATGAGCAGTTCTTC.

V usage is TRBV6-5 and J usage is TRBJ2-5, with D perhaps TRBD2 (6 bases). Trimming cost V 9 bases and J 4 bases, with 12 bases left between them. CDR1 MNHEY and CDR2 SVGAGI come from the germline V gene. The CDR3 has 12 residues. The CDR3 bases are TGTGCCAGTCGGACTACGACAGAGACCCAGTACTTC. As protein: CASRTTTETQYF.

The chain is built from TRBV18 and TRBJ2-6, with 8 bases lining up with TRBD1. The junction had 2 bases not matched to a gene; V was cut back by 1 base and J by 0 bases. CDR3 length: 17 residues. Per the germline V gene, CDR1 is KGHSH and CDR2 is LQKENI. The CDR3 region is CASSPRTGSSGANVLTF. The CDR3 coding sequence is TGTGCCAGCTCACCACGGACAGGGAGCTCTGGGGCCAACGTCCTGACTTTC.

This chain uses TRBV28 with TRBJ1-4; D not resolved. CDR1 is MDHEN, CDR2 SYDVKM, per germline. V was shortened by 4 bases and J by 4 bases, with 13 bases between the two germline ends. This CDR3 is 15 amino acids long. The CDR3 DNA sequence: TGTGCCAGCAGTTCCCCGTTTCGAGGTAATGAAAAACTGTTTTTT. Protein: CASSSPFRGNEKLFF.

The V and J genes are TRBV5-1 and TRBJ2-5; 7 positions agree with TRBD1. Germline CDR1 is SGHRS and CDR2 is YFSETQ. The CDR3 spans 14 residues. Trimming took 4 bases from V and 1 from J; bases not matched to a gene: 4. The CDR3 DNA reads TGCGCCAGCAGCCCTACAGGGGTCCAAGAGACCCAGTACTTC. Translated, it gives CASSPTGVQETQYF.

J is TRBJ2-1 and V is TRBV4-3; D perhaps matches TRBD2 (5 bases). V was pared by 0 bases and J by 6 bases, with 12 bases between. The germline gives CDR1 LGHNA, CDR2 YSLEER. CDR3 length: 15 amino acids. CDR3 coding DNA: TGCGCCAGCAGCCAAGATGACGGGATGGGCAATGAGCAGTTCTTC. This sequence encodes CASSQDDGMGNEQFF.

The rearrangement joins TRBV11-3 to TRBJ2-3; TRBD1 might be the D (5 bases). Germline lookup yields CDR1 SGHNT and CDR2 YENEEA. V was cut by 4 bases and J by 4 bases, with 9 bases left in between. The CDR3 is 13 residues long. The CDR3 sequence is CASSSTEADTQYF. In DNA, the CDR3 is TGTGCCAGCAGCTCGACAGAAGCAGATACGCAGTATTTT.

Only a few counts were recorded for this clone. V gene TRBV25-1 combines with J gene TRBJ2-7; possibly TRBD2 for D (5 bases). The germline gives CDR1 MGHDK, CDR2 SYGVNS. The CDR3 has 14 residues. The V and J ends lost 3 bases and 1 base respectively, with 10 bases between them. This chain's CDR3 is CASSDPGYSYEQYF. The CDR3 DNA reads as TGTGCCAGCAGTGATCCGGGATATTCCTACGAGCAGTACTTC.

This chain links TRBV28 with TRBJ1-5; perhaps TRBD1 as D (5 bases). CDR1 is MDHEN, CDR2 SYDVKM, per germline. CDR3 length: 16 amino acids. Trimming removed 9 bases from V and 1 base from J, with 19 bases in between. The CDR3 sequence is CASKGGVGRSNQPQHF. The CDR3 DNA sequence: TGTGCCAGTAAAGGAGGGGTAGGACGAAGCAATCAGCCCCAGCATTTT.

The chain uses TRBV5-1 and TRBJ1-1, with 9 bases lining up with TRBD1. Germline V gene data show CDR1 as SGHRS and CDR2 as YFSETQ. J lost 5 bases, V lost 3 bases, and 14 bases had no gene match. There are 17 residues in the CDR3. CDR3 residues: CASSWAGTGKIGTEAFF. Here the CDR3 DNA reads TGCGCCAGCAGCTGGGCCGGGACAGGGAAGATTGGGACTGAAGCTTTCTTT.

CDR3 loop: CASSTSGPQETQYF. The CDR3 nucleotides read TGTGCCAGTAGTACTAGCGGGCCCCAAGAGACCCAGTACTTC. The chain combines TRBV19 with TRBJ2-5, with TRBD2 identical over 8 bases. V was pared by 4 bases and J by 1 base, with 2 bases of the junction left unmatched. Germline CDR1 and CDR2: LNHDA and SQIVND (reference sequence). The CDR3 is 14 residues long.

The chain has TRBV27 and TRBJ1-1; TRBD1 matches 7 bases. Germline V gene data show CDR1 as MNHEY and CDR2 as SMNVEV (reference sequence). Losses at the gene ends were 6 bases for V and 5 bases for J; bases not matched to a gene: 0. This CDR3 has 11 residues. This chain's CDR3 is CASSRGTEAFF. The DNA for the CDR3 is TGTGCCAGCAGCAGGGGGACTGAAGCTTTCTTT.

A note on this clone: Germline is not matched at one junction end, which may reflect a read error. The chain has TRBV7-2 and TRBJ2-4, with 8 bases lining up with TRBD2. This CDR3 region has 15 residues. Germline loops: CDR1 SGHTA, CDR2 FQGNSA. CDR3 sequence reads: CASSLYGEGGRRATF. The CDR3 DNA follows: TGTGCCAGCAGCTTATACGGAGAGGGCGGGAGGAGAGCTACCTTC. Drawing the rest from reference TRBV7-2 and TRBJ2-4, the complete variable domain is GAGVSQSPSNKVTEKGKDVELRCDPISGHTALYWYRQSLGQGLEFLIYFQGNSAPDKSGLPSDRFSAERTGGSVSTLTIQRTQQEDSAVYLCASSLYGEGGRRATFGAGTRLSVL.